The entry below describes one T cell receptor (beta chain). Its antigen is currently not known. No much larger clone exists at a distance of one base, and base qualities are not known. The immunoSEQ Assay, a bias-controlled multiplex PCR, was used to amplify TCRbeta CDR3 regions from genomic DNA. On the study's bioinformatics: Nucleated cell counts per sample were estimated from amplification of reference gene primers within the assay. Sequence reads were collapsed and filtered to measure the absolute abundance of every unique TCRbeta CDR3 rearrangement. For each sample, productive Simpson clonality was calculated by taking the square root of Simpson's diversity index across productive rearrangements. This is the immuneACCESS table as TCRdb keeps it, with only in-frame sequences that have V and J called. A part of the clones is gone; compared with another copy, unresolved V genes explain less than half, and the rest is unexplained. The V and J calls and the clone size are those of that table, but D and trimming were determined from the DNA. This sample lists 200,000 to 250,000 clones; around 86% were detected once. Clones ranked in the top ten supply 3% to 4.5% of the sample.

Participants in the prospective study were aged roughly 18 to 100 years, lived in about two dozen United States geographic areas, and enrolled through a virtual design. In the prospective study, participants were assigned to cohorts based on the clinical history participants reported in a screening survey and a study questionnaire. Mobile phlebotomists in the prospective study collected whole blood, serum and a nasopharyngeal or oropharyngeal swab from every participant. Participants in the prospective study had the option to provide additional blood draws and questionnaires over an approximately 2-month period. Before DNA extraction, blood samples from the prospective study were shipped at room temperature or frozen. The source of the sample is a study of blood T cell repertoires in COVID-19 (dated by TCRdb to the early 2020s). A note on the overall study: Samples from collaborators originated in the United States, Italy and Spain and spanned both the acute and convalescent phases of COVID-19. Samples were obtained from the ongoing ImmuneRACE study (first 160 participants) and from 1,254 subjects provided by 6 global collaborators. Deeply sampled blood TCRbeta repertoires from subjects exposed to, actively infected with, or recovered from COVID-19 were included in the dataset. The prospective study material was composed of cDNA or gDNA derived from T cells, B-cell-depleted T cells, or PBMCs. HLA class I and class II types, where available, came from metadata supplied by the sample provider rather than from assay-based typing. A de-identified subject ID, COVID-19 status, age in years and sex were almost always included in the sample metadata. The repertoires were made available in a free public database intended to serve as a resource for research on the immune response to SARS-CoV-2. Findings and caveats that apply to the study as a whole: The quantity of clinical and demographic metadata differed by source and by participant and was supplied without curation.

The germline V gene yields SGHRS for CDR1 and YFSETQ for CDR2. From cysteine to phenylalanine, the CDR3 is 14 amino acids long. Only CDR3 DNA remains: 42 bases, in frame from the first base. Germline trimming amounts to 4 bases on V and 5 bases on J, with 8 as the count of junction bases outside the gene matches. Recombination joined TRBV5-1 with TRBJ1-2; TRBD1 matches 7 bases in the middle. The receptor's source is a middle-aged woman with acute COVID-19. Sequences were obtained from PBMCs or T cells enriched from blood (not recorded which). The CDR3: CASSPQTGSYGYTF. The DNA sequence is given as TGCGCCAGCAGCCCGCAGACAGGGAGTTATGGCTACACCTTC.